This entry concerns a single TCR beta chain. As yet, its antigen is unknown. The study drew its donors from healthy HIV-negative adults without recent acute infections or vaccinations. Per the study methods: ImmunoSEQ only sent back junction sequences with no quality scores, so filtering was done differently. TCRdb's copy holds only in-frame clones and misses some; the assay was immunoSEQ multiplex PCR. That table supplies the V and J calls and clone size; D and trimming were determined from the DNA. The repertoire includes about 510,000 clones, over 75% of them detected once, and around 13% sits in the top ten. This entry is derived from a study of shared clonotypes between healthy human individuals. Overall study results and limits: It was the few donors that limited the genetic and exposure-history diversity represented.

The CDR3 contains 15 residues. The ends were cut back, 0 bases at V and 2 bases at J, with 9 bases in the middle. Germline CDR1 reads SGDLS; CDR2 reads YYNGEE. The chain joins TRBV9 to TRBJ2-1, with TRBD1 as a possible D gene (6 bases). The sequencing sample was made of PBMCs. The sequence was obtained from a woman in her forties in good health. Some clones in this sample may be carry-over from other donors' samples. The CDR3 DNA reads as TGTGCCAGCAGCGTAGCCCAGGGGCCCTACAATGAGCAGTTCTTC. Protein sequence: CASSVAQGPYNEQFF.